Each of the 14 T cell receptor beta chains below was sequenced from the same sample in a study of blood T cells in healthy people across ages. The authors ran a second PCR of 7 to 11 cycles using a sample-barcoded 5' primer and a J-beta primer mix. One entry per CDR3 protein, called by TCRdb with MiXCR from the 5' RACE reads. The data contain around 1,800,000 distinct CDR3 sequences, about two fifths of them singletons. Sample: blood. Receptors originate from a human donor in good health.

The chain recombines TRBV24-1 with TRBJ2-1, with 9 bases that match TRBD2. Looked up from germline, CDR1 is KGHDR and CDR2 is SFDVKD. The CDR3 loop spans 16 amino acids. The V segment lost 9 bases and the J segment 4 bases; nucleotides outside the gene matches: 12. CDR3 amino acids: CATLCLAGGLYNEQFF. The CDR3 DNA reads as TGTGCCACCCTCTGTTTGGCGGGGGGGCTGTACAATGAGCAGTTCTTC.

The CDR3 loop is CATSRPSGEGYNEQFF. The CDR3 nucleotides read TGTGCCACCAGCAGACCTAGCGGGGAGGGATACAATGAGCAGTTCTTC. The V gene is TRBV15, the J gene TRBJ2-1; the match to TRBD2 covers 9 bases. There are 16 residues in the CDR3. Germline lookup yields CDR1 LNHNV and CDR2 YYDKDF (reference sequence). Trimming at V came to 2 bases and at J to 4 bases, leaving 6 bases not matched to a gene.

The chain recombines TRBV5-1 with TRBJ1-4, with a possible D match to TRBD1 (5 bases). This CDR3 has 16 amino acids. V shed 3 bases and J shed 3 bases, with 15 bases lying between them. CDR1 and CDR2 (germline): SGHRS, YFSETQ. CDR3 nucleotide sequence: TGCGCCAGCAGCTCTGACGGGGTAGGGGCTAATGAAAAACTGTTTTTT. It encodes CASSSDGVGANEKLFF.

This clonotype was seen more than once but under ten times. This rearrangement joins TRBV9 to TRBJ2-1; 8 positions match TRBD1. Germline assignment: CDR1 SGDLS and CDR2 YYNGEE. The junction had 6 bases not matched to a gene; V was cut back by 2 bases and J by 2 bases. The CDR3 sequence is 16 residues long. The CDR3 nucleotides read TGTGCCAGCAGCGTCTTCGGGACAGGAGCCTACAATGAGCAGTTCTTC. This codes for CASSVFGTGAYNEQFF.

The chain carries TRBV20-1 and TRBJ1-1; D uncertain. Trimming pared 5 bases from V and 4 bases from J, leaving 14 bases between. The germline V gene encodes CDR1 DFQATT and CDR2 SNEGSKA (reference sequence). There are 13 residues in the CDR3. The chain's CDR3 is CSASIPGGTEAFF. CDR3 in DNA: TGCAGTGCTTCAATACCGGGCGGCACTGAAGCTTTCTTT.

The chain's CDR3 is CASSQDLEGARGYTF. The DNA for the CDR3 is TGTGCCAGCAGCCAAGATCTGGAGGGGGCGCGAGGCTACACCTTC. The chain recombines TRBV4-2 with TRBJ1-2, with 7 bases that match TRBD1. Germline V CDR1 and CDR2: LGHNA, YNFKEQ. This CDR3 region has 15 residues. The J segment lost 8 bases and the V segment lost 0 bases, leaving 9 bases of the junction unmatched.

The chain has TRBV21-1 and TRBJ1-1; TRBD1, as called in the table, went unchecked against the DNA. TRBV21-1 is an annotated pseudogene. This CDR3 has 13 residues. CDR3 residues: CASGSTPGTEAFF. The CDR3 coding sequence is TGTGCCAGCGGCTCGACGCCGGGGACTGAAGCTTTCTTT.

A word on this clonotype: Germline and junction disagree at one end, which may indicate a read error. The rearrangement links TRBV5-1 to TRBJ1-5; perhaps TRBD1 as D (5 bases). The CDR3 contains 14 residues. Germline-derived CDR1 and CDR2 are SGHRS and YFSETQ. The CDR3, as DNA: TGCGCCGGCAGCACGGGGGGTGGCAATCAGCCCCAGCATTTT. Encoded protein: CAGSTGGGNQPQHF.

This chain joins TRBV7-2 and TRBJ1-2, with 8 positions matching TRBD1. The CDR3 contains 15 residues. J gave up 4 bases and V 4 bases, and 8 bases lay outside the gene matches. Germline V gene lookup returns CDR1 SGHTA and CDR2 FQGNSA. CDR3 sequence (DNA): TGTGCCAGCAGCTACAACACCGGGACAGGCTATGGCTACACCTTC. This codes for CASSYNTGTGYGYTF. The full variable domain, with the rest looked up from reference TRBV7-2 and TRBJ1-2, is GAGVSQSPSNKVTEKGKDVELRCDPISGHTALYWYRQSLGQGLEFLIYFQGNSAPDKSGLPSDRFSAERTGGSVSTLTIQRTQQEDSAVYLCASSYNTGTGYGYTFGSGTRLTVV.

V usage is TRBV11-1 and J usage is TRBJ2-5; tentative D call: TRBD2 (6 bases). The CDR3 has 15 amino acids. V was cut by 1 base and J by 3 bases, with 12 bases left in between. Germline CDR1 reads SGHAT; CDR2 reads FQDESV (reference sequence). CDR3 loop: CASSLVGEREETQYF. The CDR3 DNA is TGTGCCAGCAGCTTAGTTGGGGAGCGGGAAGAGACCCAGTACTTC.

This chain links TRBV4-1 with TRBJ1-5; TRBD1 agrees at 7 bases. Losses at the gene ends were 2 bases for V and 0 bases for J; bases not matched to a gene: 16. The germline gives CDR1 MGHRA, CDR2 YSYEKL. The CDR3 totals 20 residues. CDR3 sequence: CASSQKGSAGGGYSNQPQHF. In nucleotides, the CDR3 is TGCGCCAGCAGCCAAAAAGGTTCGGCAGGGGGTGGGTATAGCAATCAGCCCCAGCATTTT.

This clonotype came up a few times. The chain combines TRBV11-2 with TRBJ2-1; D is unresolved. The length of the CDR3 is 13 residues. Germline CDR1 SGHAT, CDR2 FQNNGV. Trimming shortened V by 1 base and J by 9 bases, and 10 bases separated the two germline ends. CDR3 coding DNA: TGTGCCAGCAGCTTAGGTGGCGTACGTGAGCAGTTCTTC. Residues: CASSLGGVREQFF. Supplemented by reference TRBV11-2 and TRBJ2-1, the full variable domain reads EAGVAQSPRYKIIEKRQSVAFWCNPISGHATLYWYQQILGQGPKLLIQFQNNGVVDDSQLPKDRFSAERLKGVDSTLKIQPAKLEDSAVYLCASSLGGVREQFFGPGTRLTVL.

CDR3 protein: CAISESGGVSGRQPQHF. In DNA, the CDR3 is TGTGCCATCAGTGAGTCGGGGGGGGTTTCGGGCAGGCAGCCCCAGCATTTT. This rearrangement joins TRBV10-3 to TRBJ1-5; possibly TRBD1 for D (5 bases). Trimming cost V 0 bases and J 7 bases, with 19 bases left between them. The CDR3 has 17 residues. CDR1 ENHRY and CDR2 SYGVKD come from the germline V gene.

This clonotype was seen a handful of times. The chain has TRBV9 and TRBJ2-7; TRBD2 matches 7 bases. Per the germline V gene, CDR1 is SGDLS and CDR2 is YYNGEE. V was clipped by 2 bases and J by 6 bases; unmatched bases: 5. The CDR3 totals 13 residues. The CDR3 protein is CASSVRGVGEQYF. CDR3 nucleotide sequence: TGTGCCAGCAGCGTCCGGGGGGTGGGCGAGCAGTACTTC.